The 25 T cell receptor beta chains reported below all come from one sample, sequenced in a study of cytomegalovirus exposure and HLA in healthy donors. PCR involved 60 Vbeta and 13 Jbeta primers. TCRdb's copy holds only in-frame clones and misses some; the assay was immunoSEQ multiplex PCR. The data hold around 150,000 clones, with about 9.1% observed a single time. The sequenced sample was PBMCs. These receptors all come from a woman aged 40 to 50 in good health and CMV-seropositive.

The CDR3 DNA is TGTGCCAGCAGTTACTCGAGTGGGGGGGGCGATACGCAGTATTTT. This codes for CASSYSSGGGDTQYF. The chain is built from TRBV6-5 and TRBJ2-3, with D tentatively TRBD2 (7 bases). CDR1 and CDR2 from the germline V gene are MNHEY and SVGAGI. V lost 0 bases to trimming and J lost 6 bases, with 13 bases between them. This CDR3 is 15 amino acids long.

The rearrangement links TRBV10-3 to TRBJ2-7; tentative D call: TRBD1 (5 bases). CDR1 ENHRY and CDR2 SYGVKD come from the germline V gene. Trimming took 6 bases from V and 5 from J, leaving 20 bases between them. The CDR3 runs 15 residues. The CDR3 protein is CAISQGNLPLDEQYF. CDR3 nucleotide sequence: TGTGCCATCAGCCAGGGAAACCTGCCCTTGGACGAGCAGTACTTC.

This clone was seen only a few times. The rearrangement joins TRBV28 to TRBJ1-5; the match to TRBD1 covers 9 bases. CDR1 and CDR2 from the germline V gene are MDHEN and SYDVKM. The ends lost 6 bases at V and 7 bases at J; junction bases unmatched: 16. CDR3 size: 17 residues. CDR3: CASSLPSPGQGGQPQHF. Written as DNA, the CDR3 is TGTGCCAGCAGCCTGCCGTCACCGGGACAGGGAGGGCAGCCCCAGCATTTT.

The V gene is TRBV5-1, the J gene TRBJ1-2, with TRBD1 matching 7 bases. This CDR3 has 14 residues. Trimming at V came to 3 bases and at J to 2 bases, leaving 4 bases not matched to a gene. CDR1 SGHRS and CDR2 YFSETQ come from the germline V gene. CDR3: CASSWGTANYGYTF. Written as DNA, the CDR3 is TGCGCCAGCAGCTGGGGGACAGCAAACTATGGCTACACCTTC.

This chain uses TRBV27 with TRBJ2-2; possible D gene TRBD2, 6 bases. The ends were cut back, 5 bases at V and 2 bases at J, with 9 bases in the middle. Looked up from germline, CDR1 is MNHEY and CDR2 is SMNVEV (reference sequence). The length of the CDR3 is 14 residues. CDR3 bases: TGTGCCAGCAGTCCCGGGACTAACACCGGGGAGCTGTTTTTT. Amino acid sequence: CASSPGTNTGELFF.

The rearrangement links TRBV2 to TRBJ2-3; D possibly corresponds to TRBD2 (5 bases). V was shortened by 3 bases and J by 3 bases, with 7 bases between the two germline ends. The CDR3 has 13 residues. Looked up from germline, CDR1 is SNHLY and CDR2 is FYNNEI. The CDR3 here is CASSERVTDTQYF. The CDR3 coding sequence is TGTGCCAGCAGTGAGAGGGTAACAGATACGCAGTATTTT.

V and J are TRBV7-3 and TRBJ2-2; D not certain. The V gene lost 6 bases and the J gene lost 7 bases, with 15 bases spanning the gap. Germline-derived CDR1 and CDR2 are SGHTA and FQGTGA. This CDR3 has 14 residues. The CDR3 region is CASRAQPHLGELFF. CDR3 in DNA: TGTGCCAGCAGGGCTCAACCCCACCTCGGGGAGCTGTTTTTT.

The rearrangement joins TRBV5-1 to TRBJ2-1, with 12 bases fitting TRBD2. After removal of 0 bases from V and 4 bases from J, the junction contained 2 bases not matched to a gene. CDR3 length: 16 residues. From germline, CDR1 is SGHRS and CDR2 YFSETQ. The CDR3 bases are TGCGCCAGCAGCTTGGCTAGCGGGGGGGCTTACAATGAGCAGTTCTTC. It codes for CASSLASGGAYNEQFF.

This clone was counted a few times. The chain recombines TRBV11-2 with TRBJ2-7; TRBD1 matches 8 bases. The trim removed 0 bases at V and 6 bases at J, leaving 10 bases unmatched. Germline V gene data show CDR1 as SGHAT and CDR2 as FQNNGV. CDR3 length: 16 residues. In DNA, the CDR3 is TGTGCCAGCAGCTTAGATATCAGGCAGGGGGCCGGCGAGCAGTACTTC. It encodes CASSLDIRQGAGEQYF.

This clone was counted only a few times. The CDR3 here is CASSLARVRSYEQYF. CDR3 nucleotides: TGTGCCAGCAGCTTAGCCAGGGTAAGGTCCTACGAGCAGTACTTC. The V call is TRBV7-2, the J call TRBJ2-7; the D gene is possibly TRBD1 (5 bases). Germline V gives CDR1 SGHTA, CDR2 FQGNSA. The CDR3 is made up of 15 amino acids. The germline V and J ends were trimmed by 0 bases and 1 base, with 10 bases remaining between them.

This clone was seen only a few times. The V and J genes are TRBV19 and TRBJ1-5; tentative D call: TRBD1 (6 bases). V gave up 11 bases and J gave up 0 bases, with 20 bases separating them. Looked up from germline, CDR1 is LNHDA and CDR2 is SQIVND (reference sequence). The CDR3 totals 16 residues. CDR3 DNA: TGTGCCGCCCGGGACACCGGCCTCGCTAGCAATCAGCCCCAGCATTTT. Its protein product is CAARDTGLASNQPQHF.

This clone was seen at least ten times. The chain joins TRBV4-1 to TRBJ2-2; 8 bases are shared with TRBD1. The germline CDR1 and CDR2 sequences are MGHRA and YSYEKL. Trimming took 5 bases from V and 2 from J; bases not matched to a gene: 1. The CDR3 has 14 amino acids. This CDR3 reads CASSDRGNTGELFF. The CDR3 nucleotides are TGCGCCAGCAGCGACAGGGGAAACACCGGGGAGCTGTTTTTT.

This clone appeared a few times. The rearrangement joins TRBV5-1 to TRBJ2-7, with 8 bases fitting TRBD1. With 4 bases clipped from V and 6 bases from J, the junction kept 6 bases outside the gene matches. CDR1 SGHRS and CDR2 YFSETQ come from the germline V gene. This CDR3 region has 13 residues. The CDR3 sequence is CASSPMDRAEQYF. The CDR3 DNA reads as TGCGCCAGCAGCCCGATGGACAGGGCCGAGCAGTACTTC.

The V and J genes are TRBV11-3 and TRBJ2-3; 14 nucleotides match TRBD2. The CDR3 runs 17 residues. Germline-derived CDR1 and CDR2 are SGHNT and YENEEA. V trimming: 5 bases; J trimming: 5 bases; junction bases outside the gene matches: 9. The CDR3 bases are TGTGCCAGCAGCGGGACTAGCGGGGGCCTCGCCAGAGATACGCAGTATTTT. Translated, it gives CASSGTSGGLARDTQYF.

The sample holds a few counts of this clone. The V gene is TRBV2, the J gene TRBJ1-2, with a tentative D call TRBD1 (6 bases). Germline CDR1 and CDR2: SNHLY and FYNNEI. The V end was cut by 7 bases, the J end by 4 bases, with 10 bases between. This CDR3 region has 12 residues. The CDR3 nucleotides are TGTGCCAGCATGCTGACAGGCTATGGCTACACCTTC. Protein: CASMLTGYGYTF.

The rearrangement joins TRBV7-3 to TRBJ1-2; 10 positions agree with TRBD1. After removal of 5 bases from V and 5 bases from J, the junction contained 17 bases not matched to a gene. Germline V gives CDR1 SGHTA, CDR2 FQGTGA. This CDR3 spans 18 amino acids. The CDR3 region is CASSPSGQGTRHGYGYTF. CDR3 sequence (DNA): TGTGCCAGCAGCCCGTCGGGACAGGGGACACGCCATGGTTATGGCTACACCTTC.

This sequence joins TRBV7-9 and TRBJ1-3; TRBD1 is a possible D gene (5 bases). Trimming removed 0 bases at V and 3 bases at J, with 12 bases between. Germline-derived CDR1 and CDR2 are SEHNR and FQNEAQ (reference sequence). This CDR3 comprises 16 residues. Here the CDR3 reads CASSLATGGNGNTIYF. In DNA, the CDR3 is TGTGCCAGCAGCTTAGCCACGGGGGGGAATGGAAACACCATATATTTT.

This chain connects TRBV4-1 to TRBJ1-6; D unclear. The CDR3 length is 15 residues. V shed 1 base and J shed 6 bases, with 10 bases lying between them. Per the germline V gene, CDR1 is MGHRA and CDR2 is YSYEKL. CDR3 sequence: CASSQARSGNSPLHF. DNA of the CDR3: TGCGCCAGCAGCCAAGCCCGGAGCGGTAATTCACCCCTCCACTTT.

This clone has a handful of counts. The chain is built from TRBV7-6 and TRBJ2-1; 13 nucleotides align to TRBD2. The CDR3 contains 15 residues. V lost 3 bases, J lost 8 bases, and 4 bases stayed unmatched. Germline values: CDR1 SGHVS, CDR2 FNYEAQ. This CDR3 reads CASSFGTSGDDEQFF. The CDR3 DNA follows: TGTGCCAGCAGCTTCGGGACTAGCGGGGATGATGAGCAGTTCTTC.

The chain employs TRBV18 and TRBJ1-2; perhaps TRBD1 as D (6 bases). Germline V gene lookup returns CDR1 KGHSH and CDR2 LQKENI. The CDR3 has 14 amino acids. V was trimmed by 3 bases and J by 0 bases, leaving 8 bases between them. The CDR3 bases are TGTGCCAGCTCACCGGACAGAACTAACTATGGCTACACCTTC. It is translated as CASSPDRTNYGYTF.

This chain joins TRBV5-6 and TRBJ1-6; 7 positions match TRBD1. Trimming removed 4 bases from V and 6 bases from J; junction bases left unmatched: 4. Germline V CDR1 and CDR2: SGHDT, YYEEEE. CDR3 length: 14 residues. CDR3 residues: CASSRGQLNSPLHF. CDR3 DNA sequence: TGTGCCAGCAGCCGGGGACAGCTTAATTCACCCCTCCACTTT. Complete variable domain (other parts from reference TRBV5-6 and TRBJ1-6): DAGVTQSPTHLIKTRGQQVTLRCSPKSGHDTVSWYQQALGQGPQFIFQYYEEEERQRGNFPDRFSGHQFPNYSSELNVNALLLGDSALYLCASSRGQLNSPLHFGNGTRLTVT.

The sample holds a few counts of this clone. In the same sample, other DNA sequences code for this CDR3. The chain links TRBV6-1 to TRBJ2-1, with 7 bases fitting TRBD2. The CDR3 loop spans 16 amino acids. Germline V lookup: CDR1 MNHNS, CDR2 SASEGT. The ends lost 4 bases at V and 0 bases at J; junction bases unmatched: 6. In DNA form, the CDR3 reads TGTGCCAGCAGTGGACAGCGGGGTGGCTCCTACAATGAGCAGTTCTTC. Translation gives CASSGQRGGSYNEQFF.

The V call is TRBV21-1, the J call TRBJ2-7; TRBD1, the table's D call, lacks a check against the DNA. TRBV21-1 is noted as a pseudogene. The CDR3 loop spans 13 amino acids. Here the CDR3 DNA reads TGTGCCAGCAGGGCAGGGCATAGGTACGAGCAGTACTTC. Its translation: CASRAGHRYEQYF.

This clone has a handful of counts. This chain joins TRBV4-2 and TRBJ2-2; tentatively, D is TRBD2 (5 bases). Trimming stripped 4 bases from V and 4 bases from J, with 10 bases between. Germline V gene sequence: CDR1 LGHNA, CDR2 YNFKEQ. The CDR3 sequence is 14 residues long. The CDR3 reads CASSPERVTGELFF. DNA for the CDR3: TGTGCCAGCAGCCCAGAGAGGGTCACCGGGGAGCTGTTTTTT.

CDR3 coding DNA: TGTGCCAGCAGTTTAATGGCGGGGGGGCCCAATGAGCAGTTCTTC. Amino acid sequence: CASSLMAGGPNEQFF. The chain links TRBV27 to TRBJ2-1; 9 bases are a match to TRBD2. There are 15 residues in the CDR3. V lost 2 bases and J lost 6; bases outside the gene matches: 5. Germline CDR1 MNHEY, CDR2 SMNVEV (reference sequence).